The text below deals with one TCR beta chain. Its antigen is currently unknown. The data were obtained in a study of glioma-infiltrating T cells after dendritic cell vaccination. Findings and limits, study-wide: Higher pretreatment TIL content predicted longer progression-free time and survival.

There are 13 residues in the CDR3. Germline lookup yields CDR1 SQVTM and CDR2 ANQGSEA. The V gene lost 5 bases and the J gene lost 0 bases, with 11 bases spanning the gap. Time point given: after dendritic cell vaccination, including at tumor progression/relapse. Profiling relied on immunoSEQ multiplex PCR, and the TCRdb table lists in-frame clones only, not all of them. The profile shows roughly 100,000 clones, 90% of them singletons. The J gene is TRBJ2-7, the V gene TRBV29-1; the D gene is possibly TRBD1 (6 bases). Here the sequenced sample was blood, taken after dendritic cell vaccination. The clonotype originates from a human donor with glioblastoma. In DNA form, the CDR3 reads TGCAGCGTTCGTCAAGGGGGCTCCTACGAGCAGTACTTC. It is translated as CSVRQGGSYEQYF.